This T cell receptor beta chain was recorded in a study of blood T cells in healthy people across ages. The V gene's germline CDR1 is MGHDK and CDR2 SYGVNS. CDR3 length: 14 amino acids. V lost 2 bases to trimming and J lost 4 bases, with 11 bases between them. Through a sample-barcoded 5' primer and a J-beta primer mix, a second PCR was run for 7 to 11 cycles. TCRdb independently ran MiXCR on the 5' RACE reads; one entry per CDR3 protein. The table records roughly 1.9 million distinct CDR3 sequences, about two fifths of them present only once. Whole-study results and caveats: Lack of knowledge of donor CMV status possibly confounded expanded clonotype changes.

This clonotype was detected once. Its antigen is not known. Sample: blood. This sequence joins TRBV25-1 and TRBJ1-2, with TRBD1 as a possible D gene (5 bases). The sequence was obtained from a human donor in good health. The CDR3 DNA sequence: TGTGCCAGCAGTGAAGGCCACGGGGGCTATGGCTACACCTTC. Protein product: CASSEGHGGYGYTF.